These T cell receptor beta chains were read from a single sample in a study of blood T cell repertoires in COVID-19. Assay: immunoSEQ multiplex PCR; the TCRdb copy retains only in-frame clones and omits some. The table includes fewer than 250,000 clones, more than 80% detected once. The sample was PBMCs or T cells enriched from blood (not recorded which). Every receptor here comes from a man between 45 and 60 years old who had been exposed to COVID-19. The CDR3 runs from the conserved cysteine through the conserved F or W. D genes are given only for firm matches. Where a row states a size, it is once, few, many or the class of an expanded clone; other rows omit it.

>TRBJ2-2|.|TRBV24-1|TRBD1|19
TGTGCCACCAGTGATTTGCTCTCAGGGGGTGACTTTAACACCGGGGAGCTGTTTTTT
CATSDLLSGGDFNTGELFF
>TRBJ1-6|.|TRBV2|.|15
TGTGCCAGCAATCCAATGGGGCCCCCTAATTCACCCCTCCACTTT
CASNPMGPPNSPLHF
>TRBJ2-1|.|TRBV5-1|TRBD2|17
TGCGCCAGCAGCTTAGAACTTAGCGGGAGTTATAGCGATGAGCAGTTCTTC
CASSLELSGSYSDEQFF
>TRBJ2-1|.|TRBV29-1|.|16
TGCAGCGTTGTACCTGGCACAGGGAACTCCTACAATGAGCAGTTCTTC
CSVVPGTGNSYNEQFF
>TRBJ2-1|.|TRBV7-2|TRBD2|16
TGTGCCAGCAGCACTAGGGGACTAGCGGGGTACAATGAGCAGTTCTTC
CASSTRGLAGYNEQFF
>TRBJ1-1|.|TRBV27|.|14
TGTGCCAGCAGTTTAGTCGTAGGAGGGCCCAAAGCTTTCTTT
CASSLVVGGPKAFF
>TRBJ2-2|.|TRBV5-1|TRBD1|15
TGCGCCAGCAGCCGGGACACAGGGGACACCGGGGAGCTGTTTTTT
CASSRDTGDTGELFF
>TRBJ1-4|few|TRBV28|.|15
TGTGCCAGCAGTCGAACCAGGGCGGAATTTGAAAAACTGTTTTTT
CASSRTRAEFEKLFF
>TRBJ1-2|few|TRBV10-3|.|13
TGTGCCATCAGTGAGTCTCTGAACTATGGCTACACCTTC
CAISESLNYGYTF
>TRBJ1-2|.|TRBV27|.|18
TGTGCCAGCAGTCCAAAAACCCCACGGTCAGGGTGGAACTATGGCTACACCTTC
CASSPKTPRSGWNYGYTF
>TRBJ1-1|.|TRBV6-5|.|13
TGTGCCAGCAGTTGGAAAGGGGGCACTGAAGCTTTCTTT
CASSWKGGTEAFF
>TRBJ2-2|.|TRBV10-3|TRBD2|15
TGTGCCATCAGGCCGGGACTAGCGATCACCGGGGAGCTGTTTTTT
CAIRPGLAITGELFF
>TRBJ1-3|once|TRBV6-2/TRBV6-3|.|17
TGTGCCAGCAGTTACTCAGCCGGGACTGGGGTCCGAAACACCATATATTTT
CASSYSAGTGVRNTIYF
>TRBJ2-1|.|TRBV7-3|TRBD2|15
TGTGCCAGCAGCTTCGGTCTTGGGGAGGGCTATGAGCAGTTCTTC
CASSFGLGEGYEQFF
>TRBJ2-7|few|TRBV5-1|.|15
TGCGCCAGCAGCTTGGGAACAATTTTCTCCTACGAGCAGTACTTC
CASSLGTIFSYEQYF
>TRBJ2-5|once|TRBV24-1|TRBD1|14
TGTGCCACCAGTGATAGAGGGACAGGGAAGACCCAGTACTTC
CATSDRGTGKTQYF
>TRBJ1-3|.|TRBV10-3|.|14
TGTGCCATCTCTCAGGGCAGCTCTGGAAACACCATATATTTT
CAISQGSSGNTIYF
>TRBJ1-6|.|TRBV19|.|16
TGTGCCAGTAGTAGAGGGCCCCGGGGAGATAATTCACCCCTCCACTTT
CASSRGPRGDNSPLHF
>TRBJ1-3|.|TRBV7-9|.|15
TGTGCCAGCAGCTTAGCTGATGGCCCTCGTTACACCATATATTTT
CASSLADGPRYTIYF
>TRBJ1-4|.|TRBV11-2|.|14
TGTGCCAGCAGCTTTCGTTACGCGGGGGAAAAACTGTTTTTT
CASSFRYAGEKLFF
>TRBJ1-1|.|TRBV7-3|.|13
TGTGCCAGCAGCCCAACCCCCGGGAATGAAGCTTTCTTT
CASSPTPGNEAFF
>TRBJ1-1|.|TRBV5-1|.|14
TGCGCCAGCAGCTTGGCCTATAGGAACACTGAAGCTTTCTTT
CASSLAYRNTEAFF
>TRBJ1-5|.|TRBV12-5|.|13
TGTGCTAGTGGTACAGGGTCGAATCAGCCCCAGCATTTT
CASGTGSNQPQHF
>TRBJ1-5|.|TRBV28|.|12
TGTGCCAGCAGTTTACGGTATCAGCCCCAGCATTTT
CASSLRYQPQHF
>TRBJ2-1|.|TRBV9|TRBD2|21
TGTGCCAGCAGCGTAGCTACTACTAGCGGGAGTATTTCCAGCTCCTACAATGAGCAGTTCTTC
CASSVATTSGSISSSYNEQFF
>TRBJ1-5|few|TRBV28|.|13
TGTGCCAGCAGGGTCGCTGGTAGTGGGCCCCAGCATTTT
CASRVAGSGPQHF
>TRBJ1-2|few|TRBV28|.|13
TGTGCCAGCAGGGGACTCAGGGTACGTGGCTACACCTTC
CASRGLRVRGYTF
>TRBJ1-1|.|TRBV5-1|TRBD1|16
TGCGCCAGCAGTGGGGACAGGGGGCAGGCGCGCATTGAAGCTTTCTTT
CASSGDRGQARIEAFF
>TRBJ1-2|.|TRBV5-1|.|15
TGCGCCAGCAGCCCGAAGGTCGGAGCTAACTATGGCTACACCTTC
CASSPKVGANYGYTF
>TRBJ2-2|.|TRBV5-1|.|15
TGCGCCAGCAGCTTGACAGGGTTGAACACCGGGGAGCTGTTTTTT
CASSLTGLNTGELFF
>TRBJ1-2|once|TRBV9|.|13
TGTGCCAGCAGCGAGGGGCCCGGTGATGGCTACACCTTC
CASSEGPGDGYTF
>TRBJ1-2|.|TRBV28|.|13
TGTGCCAGCAGTTCCGGAGCTAACTATGGCTACACCTTC
CASSSGANYGYTF
>TRBJ1-5|.|TRBV24-1|.|11
TGTGCCACCAGTGCCGGGGACATCCAGCATTTT
CATSAGDIQHF
>TRBJ1-6|.|TRBV27|TRBD1|17
TGTGCCAGCAGTAGAGGGACAGGGAGCTCCTATAATTCACCCCTCCACTTT
CASSRGTGSSYNSPLHF
>TRBJ2-2|.|TRBV7-3|.|16
TGTGCCAGCAGCTTAAATGGTGGAGGGGAGGCCGGGGAGCTGTTTTTT
CASSLNGGGEAGELFF
>TRBJ1-4|.|TRBV2|.|15
TGTGCCAGCAGTGATGGAGCCCCGGGTGGGGAAAAACTGTTTTTT
CASSDGAPGGEKLFF
>TRBJ1-1|.|TRBV7-2|.|14
TGTGCCAGCAGCATCCCGGGGGGGTTCGCTGAAGCTTTCTTT
CASSIPGGFAEAFF
>TRBJ2-7|.|TRBV5-4|TRBD1|14
TGTGCCAGCAGCATACTGACAGGGGCCGGCGAGCAGTACTTC
CASSILTGAGEQYF
>TRBJ1-5|.|TRBV7-8|TRBD1|15
TGTGCCAGCAGCCAGCGGACAGGGGGCAATCAGCCCCAGCATTTT
CASSQRTGGNQPQHF
>TRBJ2-1|.|TRBV3-1/TRBV3-2|TRBD1|15
TGTGCCAGCAGCCAAGGGGGACAGGGCTACAATGAGCAGTTCTTC
CASSQGGQGYNEQFF
>TRBJ1-2|.|TRBV29-1|TRBD1|13
TGCAGCGTTGAAGATGACAGGGGGCAGGGCTACACCTTC
CSVEDDRGQGYTF
>TRBJ1-4|.|TRBV28|.|15
TGTGCCAGCAGTTTCGGAGGGGAGGGTGGTGAAAAACTGTTTTTT
CASSFGGEGGEKLFF
>TRBJ1-6|.|TRBV6-5|TRBD1|14
TGTGCCAGCTCGAGCAGGGGGAATAATTCACCCCTCCACTTT
CASSSRGNNSPLHF
>TRBJ1-2|.|TRBV19|.|13
TGTGCCAGTAGTATACGGGACAATTATGGCTACACCTTC
CASSIRDNYGYTF
>TRBJ1-1|.|TRBV27|TRBD1|14
TGTGCCAGCAGCCTACAGGGGTGGGGCACTGAAGCTTTCTTT
CASSLQGWGTEAFF
>TRBJ1-4|.|TRBV2|TRBD1|17
TGTGCCAGCAGAAGGGACAGGGTGGGAGCAACTAATGAAAAACTGTTTTTT
CASRRDRVGATNEKLFF
>TRBJ2-1|.|TRBV30|TRBD2|17
TGTGCCTGGAGTTTCCTCGGGACTAGCGGGACCTACAATGAGCAGTTCTTC
CAWSFLGTSGTYNEQFF
>TRBJ1-2|.|TRBV28|.|13
TGTGCCAGCAGTTTAGAGGCACACTATGGCTACACCTTC
CASSLEAHYGYTF
>TRBJ1-3|once|TRBV28|TRBD1|15
TGTGCCAGCAGTTTGAGGGGGCTCACTGGAAACACCATATATTTT
CASSLRGLTGNTIYF
>TRBJ2-3|many|TRBV7-3|TRBD2|17
TGTGCCAGCAGCCCAGGGATCTTAGCGGGGGCTGGGGATACGCAGTATTTT
CASSPGILAGAGDTQYF
>TRBJ1-4|few|TRBV2|.|16
TGTGCCAGCAGCCAAAGACAGCTCGCAACTAATGAAAAACTGTTTTTT
CASSQRQLATNEKLFF
>TRBJ1-4|few|TRBV28|.|15
TGTGCCAGCAGTTTAACGAGGGCAGCTAATGAAAAACTGTTTTTT
CASSLTRAANEKLFF
>TRBJ2-1|.|TRBV2|TRBD2|15
TGTGCCAGCAGCATCAGCGGGGCGGCCTACAATGAGCAGTTCTTC
CASSISGAAYNEQFF
>TRBJ2-7|.|TRBV25-1|TRBD1|14
TGTGCCAGCAGTGGCCGGACAGGCGGAAACGAGCAGTACTTC
CASSGRTGGNEQYF
>TRBJ2-3|.|TRBV15|.|15
TGTGCCACCAGTCCGGGACTTTCCAGCACAGATACGCAGTATTTT
CATSPGLSSTDTQYF
>TRBJ2-2|.|TRBV19|.|14
TGTGCCAGTAGTTGGAGCCTAAACACCGGGGAGCTGTTTTTT
CASSWSLNTGELFF
>TRBJ1-6|few|TRBV2|TRBD1|13
TGTGCCAGCAAAGGGGACAGCGATTCACCCCTCCACTTT
CASKGDSDSPLHF
>TRBJ1-1|few|TRBV7-9|.|15
TGTGCCAGCAGCCCCCCTTTAGAGGTTGAAGCTGAAGCTTTCTTT
CASSPPLEVEAEAFF
>TRBJ2-1|.|TRBV5-8|.|17
TGTGCCAGCAGCGCTTATTTAGAACAGGGCATCTACAATGAGCAGTTCTTC
CASSAYLEQGIYNEQFF